This T cell receptor (beta chain) was recorded in a study of T cells in Graves' hyperthyroidism and ophthalmopathy. This CDR3 has 15 residues. CDR1 is MNHEY and CDR2 is SMNVEV in the germline V gene (reference sequence). The V segment lost 5 bases and the J segment 7 bases; nucleotides outside the gene matches: 9. RNA transcripts served as the template for amplifying TCR beta CDR3 regions. In the first-round RT-PCR of the TCR CDR3, the HTBI primer set was used. TCRdb ran MiXCR on the multiplex PCR reads and lists one entry per CDR3 protein. The sample has approximately 430,000 distinct CDR3 sequences, 15% to 18% seen once.

The sample taken for sequencing was blood. The V call is TRBV27, the J call TRBJ2-1; TRBD1 agrees at 9 bases. The sequence was collected from a woman aged 18-29 years with Graves' hyperthyroidism. CDR3 protein: CASSLTGGLRNEQFF. The CDR3 DNA follows: TGTGCCAGCAGTCTAACAGGGGGCTTGCGGAATGAGCAGTTCTTC.